These T cell receptor beta chains were read from a single sample in a study of shared clonotypes between healthy human individuals. The assay was immunoSEQ multiplex PCR, and TCRdb's table has in-frame clones only and misses some. The sample lists 2 million to 3 million clones, 93% occurring once. The sample taken for sequencing was naive CD4+ T cells from PBMCs. All receptors come from a young man in good health. Some clones in this sample may be carry-over from other donors' samples. The CDR3 runs from the conserved cysteine through the conserved F or W. D genes are given only for firm matches. Clone size, where shown, is once, few, many, or a class for clones that have expanded.

.	TRBV29-1	.	TRBJ1-1	CSVFRVNTEAFF	TGCAGCGTTTTCAGGGTTAACACTGAAGCTTTCTTT
.	TRBV6-4	.	TRBJ2-3	CASSDSHGEGETQYF	TGTGCCAGCAGTGACTCGCATGGTGAAGGAGAAACGCAGTATTTT
.	TRBV5-8	.	TRBJ2-1	CASSLFEGIGVRNEQFF	TGTGCCAGCAGCTTGTTCGAGGGTATCGGTGTAAGGAATGAGCAGTTCTTC
.	TRBV11-2	TRBD1	TRBJ1-1	CASSKTGLTEAFF	TGTGCCAGCAGCAAGACAGGGCTTACTGAAGCTTTCTTT
.	TRBV5-1	.	TRBJ2-7	CASSSRARPYEQYF	TGCGCCAGCAGCTCCCGTGCTCGGCCCTACGAGCAGTACTTC
.	TRBV12-2	.	TRBJ2-7	CASRLAASTGGKKEYEQYF	TGTGCAAGTCGCTTAGCAGCCTCGACAGGGGGCAAAAAAGAGTACGAGCAGTACTTC
.	TRBV19	TRBD1	TRBJ2-1	CASSTDRGHEQFF	TGTGCCAGTAGTACGGACAGGGGCCATGAGCAGTTCTTC
.	TRBV15	.	TRBJ1-5	CATSRASGVRQPQHF	TGTGCCACCAGCAGAGCCTCAGGGGTTCGGCAGCCCCAGCATTTT
few	TRBV9	.	TRBJ1-5	CASSLTGFQPQHF	TGTGCCAGCAGCCTTACAGGGTTCCAGCCCCAGCATTTT
.	TRBV7-2	TRBD1	TRBJ2-3	CASSFDRATDTQYF	TGTGCCAGCAGCTTCGACAGGGCCACAGATACGCAGTATTTT
.	TRBV5-6	TRBD2	TRBJ2-3	CASSPLAGGAPSTDTQYF	TGTGCCAGCAGTCCCCTGGCGGGAGGCGCTCCTAGCACAGATACGCAGTATTTT